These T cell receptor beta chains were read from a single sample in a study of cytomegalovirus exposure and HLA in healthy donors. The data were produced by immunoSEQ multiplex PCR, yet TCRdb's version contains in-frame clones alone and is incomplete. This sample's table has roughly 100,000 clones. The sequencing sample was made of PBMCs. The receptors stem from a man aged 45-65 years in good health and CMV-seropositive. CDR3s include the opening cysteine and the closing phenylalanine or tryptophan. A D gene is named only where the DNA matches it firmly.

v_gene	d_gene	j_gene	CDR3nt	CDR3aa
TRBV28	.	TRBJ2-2	TGTGCCAGCAGTTACTCAGGGGGGTACGGGGAGCTGTTTTTT	CASSYSGGYGELFF
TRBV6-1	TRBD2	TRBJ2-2	TGTGCCAGCAAATTAGCGGGAGTGAGGACCGGGGAGCTGTTTTTT	CASKLAGVRTGELFF
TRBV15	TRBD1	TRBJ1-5	TGTGCCACCAGCAGAGTGGGACAGAGCAATCAGCCCCAGCATTTT	CATSRVGQSNQPQHF
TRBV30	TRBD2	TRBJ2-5	TGTGCCTGGAGTGGCGTTCAAGGGAGGGGGACCCAGTACTTC	CAWSGVQGRGTQYF
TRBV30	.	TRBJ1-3	TGTGCCTGGAGTAGGGGGGGGTCCGGAAACACCATATATTTT	CAWSRGGSGNTIYF
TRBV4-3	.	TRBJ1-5	TGCGCCAGCAGCCAAGACAGGGGCGGCCAGCCCCAGCATTTT	CASSQDRGGQPQHF
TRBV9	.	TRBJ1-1	TGTGCCAGCAGCCCATCTACCACGGGGATTCAAGCTTTCTTT	CASSPSTTGIQAFF
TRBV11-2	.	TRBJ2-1	TGTGCCAGCAGCTTAAGGCGGGCTCTCCCAGGAGCTGAGCAGTTCTTC	CASSLRRALPGAEQFF
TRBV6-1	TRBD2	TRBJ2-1	TGTGCCAGCAGTGAGTCTTTACTAGCGGGAGGCGAGCAGTTCTTC	CASSESLLAGGEQFF
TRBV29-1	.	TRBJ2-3	TGCAGCGTTGACTATCAATACACAGATACGCAGTATTTT	CSVDYQYTDTQYF
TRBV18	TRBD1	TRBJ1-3	TGTGCCAGCTCATCACAGGGGTCCCTCTCTGGAAACACCATATATTTT	CASSSQGSLSGNTIYF
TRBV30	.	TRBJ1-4	TGTGCCTGGGGGGGCCTACAGGGAACTAATGAAAAACTGTTTTTT	CAWGGLQGTNEKLFF
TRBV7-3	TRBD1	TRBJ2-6	TGTGCCAGCAGCTTAACCTACCCCGGGACAGGGGGATTATCTGGGGCCAACGTCCTGACTTTC	CASSLTYPGTGGLSGANVLTF
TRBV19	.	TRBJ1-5	TGTGCCAGTAGTATCGCCGGGGTTAGCAATCAGCCCCAGCATTTT	CASSIAGVSNQPQHF
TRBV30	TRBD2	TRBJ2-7	TGTGCCTGGAGGAATAGCGGGGCCTCCTACGAGCAGTACTTC	CAWRNSGASYEQYF
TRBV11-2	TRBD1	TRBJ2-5	TGTGCCAGCAGCCCAGGGACAGAACAGACCCAGTACTTC	CASSPGTEQTQYF
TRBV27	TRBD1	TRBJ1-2	TGTGCCAGCAGTCGCCCCGGGACAGGGACGGATGGCTACACCTTC	CASSRPGTGTDGYTF
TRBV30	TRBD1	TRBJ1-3	TGTGCCTGGAGGGGCAGGGGGTTCGGAAACACCATATATTTT	CAWRGRGFGNTIYF
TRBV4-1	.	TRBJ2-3	TGCGCCAGCAGCCGGGGACTTTTAAAGAGCACAGATACGCAGTATTTT	CASSRGLLKSTDTQYF
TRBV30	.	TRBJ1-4	TGTGCCTGGAGGACGTGGCGGGGGACTAATGAAAAACTGTTTTTT	CAWRTWRGTNEKLFF
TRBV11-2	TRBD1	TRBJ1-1	TGTGCCAGCAGCCTAGACCAGGGGGCTAGTACTGAAGCTTTCTTT	CASSLDQGASTEAFF
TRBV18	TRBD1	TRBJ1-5	TGTGCCAGCTCACCCGTTTCGGGGCAGGGGACAGGGGGCAATCAGCCCCAGCATTTT	CASSPVSGQGTGGNQPQHF
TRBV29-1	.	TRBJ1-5	TGCAGCGTTGAAGCAGGGGCCAGCAATCAGCCCCAGCATTTT	CSVEAGASNQPQHF
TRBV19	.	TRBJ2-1	TGTGCCAGTAGTTACCGGGGGCGGGAGAGGAATGAGCAGTTCTTC	CASSYRGRERNEQFF
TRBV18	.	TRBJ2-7	TGTGCCAGCTCACCACCACGTAGCTCCTACGAGCAGTACTTC	CASSPPRSSYEQYF
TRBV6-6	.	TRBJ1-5	TGTGCCAGCAGTTTATATATTCCGTCCCTTAATCAGCCCCAGCATTTT	CASSLYIPSLNQPQHF
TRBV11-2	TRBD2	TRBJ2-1	TGTGCCAGCAGCCCGGGCCCCTTCAGCGGGGCGATGTACAATGAGCAGTTCTTC	CASSPGPFSGAMYNEQFF
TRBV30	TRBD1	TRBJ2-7	TGTGCCTGGAGTGTGGACAGGGCCTACGAGCAGTACTTC	CAWSVDRAYEQYF
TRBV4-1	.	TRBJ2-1	TGCGCCAGCAGCCAAGTTGATATGGGAGTGGCCTACAATGAGCAGTTCTTC	CASSQVDMGVAYNEQFF
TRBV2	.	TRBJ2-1	TGTGCCAGCATTGACCCGGGCTCCTACAATGAGCAGTTCTTC	CASIDPGSYNEQFF
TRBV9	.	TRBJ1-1	TGTGCCAGCAGCGTAGATCCAGGGGAGAACACTGAAGCTTTCTTT	CASSVDPGENTEAFF
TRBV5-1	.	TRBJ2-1	TGCGCCAGCAGCTTGGGGGCAGGGCCCTCCTACAATGAGCAGTTCTTC	CASSLGAGPSYNEQFF
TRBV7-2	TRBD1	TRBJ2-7	TGTGCCAGCAGCTCTCACGGGACAGGTCTATCCTACGAGCAGTACTTC	CASSSHGTGLSYEQYF
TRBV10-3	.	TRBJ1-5	TGTGCCATCAGTGAGTACCGGTCCCATAGCAATCAGCCCCAGCATTTT	CAISEYRSHSNQPQHF
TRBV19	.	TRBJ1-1	TGTGCCAGTAGTGCCCAGGACAGCCTGAACACTGAAGCTTTCTTT	CASSAQDSLNTEAFF
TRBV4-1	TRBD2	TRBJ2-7	TGCGCCAGCAGCCAAACAACCAATCTAGCGGGAGGGCAGTACTTC	CASSQTTNLAGGQYF